The present TCR beta chain was sequenced within a study of T cells in Graves' hyperthyroidism and ophthalmopathy. Amplification of TCR beta CDR3 regions was performed using RNA transcripts as template. The TCR CDR3 first-round RT-PCR relied on the HTBI primer set. One entry per CDR3 protein results from TCRdb running MiXCR on the multiplex PCR reads. The sample yields about 740,000 distinct CDR3 sequences, 14% seen once. The CDR3 loop spans 13 amino acids. Germline values: CDR1 LNHDA, CDR2 SQIVND (reference sequence). V was shortened by 5 bases and J by 4 bases, with 9 bases between the two germline ends.

This receptor was obtained from a woman aged 18-30 years with Graves' hyperthyroidism. The sequenced material came from blood. The chain uses TRBV19 and TRBJ1-5; D is unclear. Written as DNA, the CDR3 is TGTGCCAGTAGTGCTGGCGTGAATCAGCCCCAGCATTTT. Translated, it gives CASSAGVNQPQHF.